This T cell receptor (beta chain) was identified in a study of T cells in Graves' hyperthyroidism and ophthalmopathy. Amplified TCR beta CDR3 regions came from RNA transcripts. RT-PCR in the first round (using the HTBI primer set) targeted the TCR CDR3. In TCRdb, the multiplex PCR reads were re-called with MiXCR into one record per CDR3 protein. The table includes fewer than 400,000 distinct CDR3 sequences, less than 20% detected once. About this clonotype: As yet, its antigen is unknown.

Uncontrolled infection, other autoimmune disease, pregnancy or lactation disqualified patients from enrolment. Germline lookup yields CDR1 MNHEY and CDR2 SMNVEV (reference sequence). The V end was cut by 10 bases, the J end by 7 bases, with 17 bases between. The CDR3 sequence is 12 residues long. Study findings and constraints: Blood also held most thyroid clonotypes expanded beyond 0.001. For ophthalmopathy, model prediction preceded onset by a median about six months.

This sequence joins TRBV27 and TRBJ2-7, with D perhaps TRBD1 (6 bases). Sequencing was carried out using blood. The receptor comes from a woman under 30 with Graves' hyperthyroidism that later progressed to Graves' ophthalmopathy. CDR3 nucleotides: TGTGCCACCCGTACAGGGATCGGGGAGCAGTACTTC. Translating gives CATRTGIGEQYF.